This T cell receptor (beta chain) emerged from a study of blood T cell repertoires in COVID-19 (dated by TCRdb to 2019 to 2021). Regarding the study in general: Collaborator samples came from the United States, Italy and Spain and covered acute and convalescent phases of COVID-19. HLA class I and class II types, where available, came from metadata supplied by the sample provider rather than from assay-based typing. Sample metadata almost always included a de-identified subject ID, COVID-19 status, age in years and sex. Samples were obtained from the ongoing ImmuneRACE study (first 160 participants) and from 1,254 subjects provided by 6 global collaborators. Deeply sampled blood TCRbeta repertoires from subjects exposed to, actively infected with, or recovered from COVID-19 were included in the dataset. The prospective study material was composed of cDNA or gDNA derived from T cells, B-cell-depleted T cells, or PBMCs. A freely available public database, intended as a resource for researchers studying the immune response to SARS-CoV-2, is where the repertoires were released.

The germline V gene gives CDR1 as MNHEY and CDR2 as SVGAGI. V loses 8 bases at its end and J loses 1 base; junction bases beyond the gene matches: 7. Inclusive of the bounding cysteine and phenylalanine, the CDR3 is 14 residues long. Only the CDR3 region is kept as DNA, spanning 42 bases read in frame from base 1. In Seattle, one collaborating source enrolled patients while the infection was active and tracked those patients longitudinally over the course of disease. Each collaborating institution followed its own protocols to collect whole blood in K2EDTA tubes. For TCRbeta analysis, collaborator samples were shipped as frozen whole blood, as isolated PBMCs, or as DNA extracted from either sample type. TCRbeta CDR3 regions were amplified from genomic DNA using the immunoSEQ Assay, a bias-controlled multiplex PCR. As for how the authors treated the data: Within the assay, amplification of reference gene primers was used to estimate how many nucleated cells each sample contained. Sequence reads were collapsed and filtered to measure the absolute abundance of every unique TCRbeta CDR3 rearrangement. For each sample, productive Simpson clonality was calculated by taking the square root of Simpson's diversity index across productive rearrangements. TCRdb limited this immuneACCESS table to in-frame rearrangements with V and J called. A share of clones is missing; checked studies link under half to unresolved V genes, and the rest is unexplained. Clone size and V and J calls were adopted from that table, with D and trimming inferred from the DNA. The sample contains roughly 500,000 clones, roughly nine tenths of them found a single time. The biggest ten clones account for over 0.7% of the sample.

Study-wide findings and limitations: How much clinical and demographic metadata was included differed by source and by participant, and the metadata was provided uncurated.

In regard to this clone: No cognate antigen has been identified for it. The input lacks base qualities; no much larger clone sits a single base away.

The source is a young man with COVID-19, enrolled during active disease. This receptor chain uses TRBV6-5 and TRBJ1-1, with TRBD1 matching 7 junction bases. Input material: peripheral blood. The bases read TGTGCCAGCTATAAAAGGGGGCCGAACACTGAAGCTTTCTTT. It specifies CASYKRGPNTEAFF.